Presented here are 32 T cell receptor beta chains from one specimen sequenced in a study of early T cells in non-severe SARS-CoV-2 infection. In TCRdb, the 5' RACE reads were re-called with MiXCR into one record per CDR3 protein. Of more than 25,000 distinct CDR3 sequences listed, about 3% were seen once; the top ten hold roughly 0.7%. Sequencing input: whole blood. Receptors were obtained from an adult who was a healthcare worker with PCR-confirmed SARS-CoV-2 infection or an uninfected control (not recorded which).

This clonotype is labeled medium-sized. This sequence joins TRBV12-3 or TRBV12-4 and TRBJ1-1, with D perhaps matching TRBD1 (5 bases). The V end lost 5 bases, the J end lost 6 bases, and 16 bases lay between the germline ends. The CDR3 covers 14 residues. The CDR3 region is CASSLHAGFPEAFF. DNA for the CDR3: TGTGCCAGCAGTCTTCACGCAGGGTTCCCTGAAGCTTTCTTT.

Ten or more counts support this clonotype. V and J are TRBV6-5 and TRBJ2-3; D is possibly TRBD1 or TRBD2 (5 bases each). Between the trimmed V and J ends, which lost 2 bases and 1 base, there was a span of 13 bases. CDR3 length: 16 amino acids. Germline V gene lookup returns CDR1 MNHEY and CDR2 SVGAGI. The CDR3 nucleotides are TGTGCCAGCAGTTACGGGCAGGGACGGCGCACAGATACGCAGTATTTT. This sequence encodes CASSYGQGRRTDTQYF.

In its sample, this clonotype was seen many times. This chain joins TRBV30 and TRBJ2-3; D uncertain. V lost 2 bases and J 1 base, leaving 10 bases between the germline ends. Germline V lookup: CDR1 GTSNPN, CDR2 SVGIG (reference sequence). The CDR3 sequence is 14 residues long. The CDR3 sequence is CAWSNGLRTDTQYF. CDR3 sequence (DNA): TGTGCCTGGAGTAATGGGTTGCGCACAGATACGCAGTATTTT.

This clonotype was counted ten times or more. The CDR3 reads CASSYSSSGVLDEQFF. CDR3 bases: TGTGCCAGCAGTTACTCTTCTAGCGGGGTCCTGGATGAGCAGTTCTTC. This chain uses TRBV6-2 or TRBV6-3 with TRBJ2-1; 9 positions agree with TRBD2. The J segment lost 8 bases and the V segment lost 0 bases, leaving 8 bases of the junction unmatched. Per the germline V gene, CDR1 is MNHEY and CDR2 is SVGEGT. The CDR3 extends over 16 amino acids.

This clonotype is categorized as medium-sized. The chain employs TRBV25-1 and TRBJ1-6, with TRBD1 as a possible D gene (5 bases). There are 13 residues in the CDR3. Trimming removed 7 bases at V and 7 bases at J, with 11 bases between. Germline V gives CDR1 MGHDK, CDR2 SYGVNS. The chain's CDR3 is CASTGNRNSPLHF. The CDR3 nucleotides are TGTGCCAGCACCGGGAACAGGAATTCACCCCTCCACTTT.

This clonotype showed up many times. The rearrangement joins TRBV11-2 to TRBJ2-7; TRBD1 or TRBD2 may be the D gene (6 bases each). Trimming left V 1 base short and J 0 bases short, with 13 bases between. The V gene's germline CDR1 is SGHAT and CDR2 FQNNGV. This CDR3 comprises 16 residues. Here the CDR3 DNA reads TGTGCCAGCAGCTTAGCCGGGGGCAGGATCTCCTACGAGCAGTACGTC. Protein: CASSLAGGRISYEQYV.

This clonotype occurred many times. The DNA of the CDR3 is TGTGCCAGCAGTTTCGGACTTTACAATGAGCAGTTCTTC. This sequence encodes CASSFGLYNEQFF. The chain recombines TRBV27 with TRBJ2-1, with D tentatively TRBD2 (5 bases). V dropped 3 bases and J dropped 4 bases, with 7 bases sitting between them. This CDR3 has 13 residues. Germline CDR1 reads MNHEY; CDR2 reads SMNVEV (reference sequence).

As for this clonotype: A much larger clone is a single base away; this may be a read error. The J gene is TRBJ2-2, the V gene TRBV5-7; 8 nucleotides match TRBD1. TRBV5-7 is annotated as an ORF whose role is uncertain. There are 15 residues in the CDR3. After removal of 4 bases from V and 5 bases from J, the junction contained 7 bases not matched to a gene. The CDR3 region has the DNA TGTGCCAGCAGCATGACAGGGGATAAGACCGGGGAGCTGTTTTTT. Encoded protein: CASSMTGDKTGELFF.

In this sample, this clonotype turned up many times. The V gene is TRBV2, the J gene TRBJ2-3; a weak D match, TRBD1 (6 bases). Germline V gives CDR1 SNHLY, CDR2 FYNNEI. Trimming pared 5 bases from V and 7 bases from J, leaving 16 bases between. This CDR3 has 14 residues. The CDR3 protein is CASSRTGILNTQYF. CDR3 DNA: TGTGCCAGCAGTCGAACAGGGATTCTCAATACGCAGTATTTT.

This clonotype was counted at least ten times. The chain couples TRBV6-1 to TRBJ1-6, with unresolved D. The CDR3 is 16 amino acids. V gave up 3 bases and J gave up 9 bases, with 18 bases separating them. The germline V gene encodes CDR1 MNHNS and CDR2 SASEGT. CDR3 sequence reads: CASSDLRLLRVSPLHF. Written as DNA, the CDR3 is TGTGCCAGCAGTGATCTCCGACTTTTGAGGGTTTCACCCCTCCACTTT.

At least ten counts were recorded for this clonotype. V and J are TRBV4-1 and TRBJ1-5; no definite D call. V shed 0 bases and J shed 4 bases, with 19 bases lying between them. Germline loops: CDR1 MGHRA, CDR2 YSYEKL. This CDR3 region has 18 residues. The CDR3 bases are TGCGCCAGCAGCCAAGAAGGTTATAGCATGGGCGGGAATCAGCCCCAGCATTTT. The encoded protein is CASSQEGYSMGGNQPQHF.

The sample holds many counts of this clonotype. V is TRBV18 and J is TRBJ1-5; maybe TRBD1 (5 bases). V gave up 4 bases and J gave up 6 bases, with 13 bases separating them. The germline V gene encodes CDR1 KGHSH and CDR2 LQKENI. The CDR3 contains 14 residues. CDR3 protein: CASSQTGEGQPQHF. The CDR3 nucleotides read TGTGCCAGCTCACAAACAGGCGAAGGTCAGCCCCAGCATTTT.

There are many counts of this clonotype. J is TRBJ2-3 and V is TRBV6-1; D uncertain. CDR1 is MNHNS, CDR2 SASEGT, per germline. The V gene lost 4 bases and the J gene lost 4 bases, with 9 bases spanning the gap. This CDR3 is built from 13 residues. The CDR3 bases are TGTGCCAGCAGTGGATCACGGCCAGATACGCAGTATTTT. It codes for CASSGSRPDTQYF.

This clonotype was observed many times. The genes are TRBV10-3 and TRBJ1-1, with TRBD1 matching 10 bases. Unmatched junction bases numbered 9, after V lost 3 bases and J lost 5 bases. This CDR3 has 16 amino acids. Germline V gene data show CDR1 as ENHRY and CDR2 as SYGVKD. The DNA of the CDR3 is TGTGCCATCAGTGAAGGGACAGGGGAAAGGAAGACTGAAGCTTTCTTT. Translated, it gives CAISEGTGERKTEAFF.

This clonotype was seen ten or more times. This rearrangement joins TRBV10-1 to TRBJ2-5; 8 positions match TRBD2. Germline values: CDR1 WNHNN, CDR2 SYGVQD (reference sequence). The junction had 3 bases not matched to a gene; V was cut back by 5 bases and J by 1 base. CDR3 length: 14 amino acids. DNA of the CDR3: TGCGCCAGCAGTCCGGGACTAGTCCAAGAGACCCAGTACTTC. Translated, it gives CASSPGLVQETQYF.

This clonotype was counted at least ten times. The J gene is TRBJ2-3, the V gene TRBV11-2, with TRBD2 matching over 8 bases. The CDR3 contains 15 residues. Germline V gene data show CDR1 as SGHAT and CDR2 as FQNNGV. The junction had 6 bases not matched to a gene; V was cut back by 3 bases and J by 4 bases. The CDR3 DNA follows: TGTGCCAGCAGCTTCGGGACTAGGGCAGCAGATACGCAGTATTTT. It specifies CASSFGTRAADTQYF. Based on the CDR3 plus reference TRBV11-2 and TRBJ2-3, the full variable domain is EAGVAQSPRYKIIEKRQSVAFWCNPISGHATLYWYQQILGQGPKLLIQFQNNGVVDDSQLPKDRFSAERLKGVDSTLKIQPAKLEDSAVYLCASSFGTRAADTQYFGPGTRLTVL.

This clonotype was observed at least ten times. The chain carries TRBV3-1 and TRBJ1-3; possibly TRBD1 for D (5 bases). The CDR3 consists of 17 residues. In germline, CDR1 is LGHDT, CDR2 YNNKEL (reference sequence). V was trimmed by 1 base and J by 4 bases, leaving 17 bases between them. CDR3 sequence reads: CASSQVGFGASGNTIYF. The CDR3 DNA sequence: TGTGCCAGCAGCCAAGTTGGATTCGGGGCGTCGGGAAACACCATATATTTT.

This clonotype was counted at least ten times. DNA of the CDR3: TGTGCCACCAGTGATTTAAGGGGCGGTAGCTACAATGAGCAGTTCTTC. Translating it yields CATSDLRGGSYNEQFF. V is TRBV24-1 and J is TRBJ2-1; D perhaps matches TRBD1 (5 bases). Germline CDR1 and CDR2: KGHDR and SFDVKD. Trimming removed 1 base from V and 3 bases from J, with 12 bases in between. The CDR3 consists of 16 residues.

The chain links TRBV12-3 or TRBV12-4 to TRBJ1-2; no definite D call. V was pared by 6 bases and J by 4 bases, with 15 bases between. The CDR3 contains 14 residues. The CDR3 DNA is TGTGCCAGCAGCCCTCGTCGATTTGGCTATGGCTACACCTTC. It specifies CASSPRRFGYGYTF.

This clonotype was counted many times. This chain uses TRBV3-1 with TRBJ1-6, with TRBD1 as a possible D gene (5 bases). Germline V gene lookup returns CDR1 LGHDT and CDR2 YNNKEL (reference sequence). The CDR3 loop spans 13 amino acids. The ends were cut back, 3 bases at V and 7 bases at J, with 7 bases in the middle. CDR3 in DNA: TGTGCCAGCAGCCACAGGGAAAATTCACCCCTCCACTTT. This translates into CASSHRENSPLHF.

In this sample, this clonotype turned up many times. The chain has TRBV6-2 or TRBV6-3 and TRBJ2-2; TRBD2 aligns across 8 bases. This CDR3 is 18 amino acids long. V lost 0 bases to trimming and J lost 0 bases; unmatched junction nucleotides: 6. Per the germline V gene, CDR1 is MNHEY and CDR2 is SVGEGT. The CDR3 DNA reads as TGTGCCAGCAGTTACTCGACGACGGGACTAGCGAACACCGGGGAGCTGTTTTTT. Amino acids: CASSYSTTGLANTGELFF.

This clonotype was seen repeatedly, ten times or more. The chain recombines TRBV2 with TRBJ2-7; D possibly matches TRBD1 or TRBD2 (5 bases each). Germline-derived CDR1 and CDR2 are SNHLY and FYNNEI. V gave up 3 bases and J gave up 0 bases, with 12 bases separating them. The CDR3 has 15 amino acids. The DNA for the CDR3 is TGTGCCAGCAGTGAGGGGGATCCAGGCTCCTACGAGCAGTACGTC. Translation: CASSEGDPGSYEQYV.

This clonotype was counted ten times or more. The CDR3 region has the DNA TGTGCCAGCAGCCCCCAGGGGGGATCCTACGAGCAGTACGTC. Residues: CASSPQGGSYEQYV. The V call is TRBV7-9, the J call TRBJ2-7, with TRBD1 as a possible D gene (7 bases). V was pared by 5 bases and J by 1 base, with 12 bases between. CDR1 and CDR2 (germline): SEHNR, FQNEAQ (reference sequence). This CDR3 is built from 14 residues.

In its sample, this clonotype was seen many times. The chain uses TRBV3-1 and TRBJ1-1; D is undetermined. The CDR3 covers 13 residues. Trimming pared 7 bases from V and 0 bases from J, leaving 9 bases between. The germline CDR1 and CDR2 sequences are LGHDT and YNNKEL (reference sequence). The CDR3 DNA reads as TGTGCCAGCATCAGCGACATGAACACTGAAGCTTTCTTT. Residues: CASISDMNTEAFF.

This clonotype was seen repeatedly, ten times or more. The chain has TRBV30 and TRBJ1-2; D not resolved. The CDR3 totals 13 residues. Trimming cost V 0 bases and J 7 bases, with 12 bases left between them. CDR1 and CDR2 from the germline V gene are GTSNPN and SVGIG (reference sequence). Here the CDR3 reads CAWSVWGLGGYTF. In DNA form, the CDR3 reads TGTGCCTGGAGTGTATGGGGTCTTGGTGGCTACACCTTC.

The table lists this clonotype with many counts. The chain carries TRBV21-1 and TRBJ2-7; TRBD1, the table's D call, was not compared with the DNA. TRBV21-1 is reported as a pseudogene. The CDR3 is 14 residues long. The CDR3 nucleotides read TGTGCCAGCGGAAAGACAGGGGGACCATACGAGCAGTACGTC. Its protein is CASGKTGGPYEQYV.

Many counts were recorded for this clonotype. CDR3 protein: CASNIRTTWSTGELFF. As DNA, the CDR3 is TGTGCCAGCAACATCCGGACTACCTGGTCCACCGGGGAGCTGTTTTTT. The J gene is TRBJ2-2, the V gene TRBV28; tentative D call: TRBD2 (6 bases). Per the germline V gene, CDR1 is MDHEN and CDR2 is SYDVKM. CDR3 size: 16 residues. Trimming removed 7 bases from V and 4 bases from J, with 19 bases in between.

Ten or more counts support this clonotype. The chain employs TRBV7-3 and TRBJ2-1; a possible D gene is TRBD2 (6 bases). V dropped 5 bases and J dropped 7 bases, with 15 bases sitting between them. This CDR3 has 14 residues. Germline CDR1 and CDR2: SGHTA and FQGTGA. The chain's CDR3 is CASSRESRGNEQFF. CDR3 coding DNA: TGTGCCAGCAGCCGGGAGTCCCGGGGGAATGAGCAGTTCTTC.

This clonotype was counted at least ten times. The V and J genes are TRBV12-3 or TRBV12-4 and TRBJ1-1; D is uncertain. V was trimmed by 2 bases and J by 10 bases, leaving 17 bases between them. The CDR3 runs to 14 residues. CDR3 nucleotide sequence: TGTGCCAGCAGTTTAACCCCCGCCGATCCTCGAGCTTTCTTT. Translating gives CASSLTPADPRAFF.

This clonotype was counted at least ten times. J is TRBJ2-6 and V is TRBV7-6; TRBD1 aligns across 9 bases. Germline V gene data show CDR1 as SGHVS and CDR2 as FNYEAQ. The CDR3 extends over 19 amino acids. V was pared by 5 bases and J by 3 bases, with 14 bases of the junction left unmatched. In DNA form, the CDR3 reads TGTGCCAGCAGCCCCAGCGGGACAGGGCAGGGTGGTGGGGCCAACGTCCTGACTTTC. This codes for CASSPSGTGQGGGANVLTF.

This clonotype was observed at least ten times. The chain combines TRBV30 with TRBJ1-5; D may be TRBD1 (6 bases). CDR1 GTSNPN and CDR2 SVGIG come from the germline V gene (reference sequence). The V end was cut by 0 bases, the J end by 6 bases, with 12 bases between. The CDR3 consists of 14 residues. This CDR3 is CAWSVQGARQPQHF. The CDR3 DNA reads TGTGCCTGGAGTGTACAGGGCGCCCGTCAGCCCCAGCATTTT.

This clonotype was counted many times. V and J are TRBV12-5 and TRBJ2-3, with TRBD2 as a possible D gene (6 bases). Per germline, CDR1 LGHNT and CDR2 FRNRAP. This CDR3 region has 18 residues. V shed 4 bases and J shed 2 bases, with 22 bases lying between them. The CDR3 region has the DNA TGTGCTAGTGGTTCAAGGGACTCAGACCTCCTCTTCACAGATACGCAGTATTTT. It is translated as CASGSRDSDLLFTDTQYF.